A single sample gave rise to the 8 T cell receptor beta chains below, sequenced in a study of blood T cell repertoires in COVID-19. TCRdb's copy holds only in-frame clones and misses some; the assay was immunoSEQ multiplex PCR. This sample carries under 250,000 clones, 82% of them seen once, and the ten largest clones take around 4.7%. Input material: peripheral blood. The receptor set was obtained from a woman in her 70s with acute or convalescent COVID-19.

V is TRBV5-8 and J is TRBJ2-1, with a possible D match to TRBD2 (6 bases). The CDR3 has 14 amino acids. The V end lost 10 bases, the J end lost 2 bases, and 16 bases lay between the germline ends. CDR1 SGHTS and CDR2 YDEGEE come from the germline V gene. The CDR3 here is CAGGGGVAYNEQFF. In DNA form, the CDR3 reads TGTGCCGGCGGTGGAGGGGTAGCCTACAATGAGCAGTTCTTC.

The CDR3 loop reads CASSLEGRGSNQPQHF. Here the CDR3 DNA reads TGTGCCAGCAGCTTAGAGGGCAGGGGAAGCAATCAGCCCCAGCATTTT. The chain employs TRBV7-6 and TRBJ1-5; D possibly corresponds to TRBD1 (6 bases). The CDR3 spans 16 residues. Per the germline V gene, CDR1 is SGHVS and CDR2 is FNYEAQ. With 1 base removed from V and 1 base from J, the gap between germline ends came to 11 bases.

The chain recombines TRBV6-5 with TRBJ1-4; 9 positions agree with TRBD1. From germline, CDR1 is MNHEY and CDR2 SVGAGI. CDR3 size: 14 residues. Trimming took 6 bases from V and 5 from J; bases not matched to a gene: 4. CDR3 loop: CASRAGTGNEKLFF. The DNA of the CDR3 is TGTGCCAGCAGAGCCGGGACAGGGAATGAAAAACTGTTTTTT.

The CDR3 here is CASSYQDRGREQYF. CDR3 bases: TGTGCCAGCAGTTACCAGGACAGGGGACGAGAGCAGTACTTC. The V call is TRBV6-5, the J call TRBJ2-7; 9 nucleotides align to TRBD1. Germline trimming cut 2 bases from V and 7 bases from J; bases unmatched to any gene: 6. Germline V gives CDR1 MNHEY, CDR2 SVGAGI. The CDR3 is 14 residues long.

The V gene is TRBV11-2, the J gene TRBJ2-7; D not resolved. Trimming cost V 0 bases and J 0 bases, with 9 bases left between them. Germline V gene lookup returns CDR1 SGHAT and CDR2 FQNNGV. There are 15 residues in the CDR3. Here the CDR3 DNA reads TGTGCCAGCAGCTTAGATCGGCAGGACTCCTACGAGCAGTACTTC. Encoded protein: CASSLDRQDSYEQYF.

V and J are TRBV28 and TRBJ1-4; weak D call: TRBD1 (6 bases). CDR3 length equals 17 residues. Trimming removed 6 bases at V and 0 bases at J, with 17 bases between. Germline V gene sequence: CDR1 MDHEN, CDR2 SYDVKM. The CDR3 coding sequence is TGTGCCAGCAGATTCTACACAGGGACGGCAACTAATGAAAAACTGTTTTTT. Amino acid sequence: CASRFYTGTATNEKLFF.

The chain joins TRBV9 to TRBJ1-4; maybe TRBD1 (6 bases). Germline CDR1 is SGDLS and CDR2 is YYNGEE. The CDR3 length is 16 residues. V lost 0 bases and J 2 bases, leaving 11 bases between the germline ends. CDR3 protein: CASSVEARGTNEKLFF. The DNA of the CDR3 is TGTGCCAGCAGCGTAGAGGCCAGGGGTACTAATGAAAAACTGTTTTTT.

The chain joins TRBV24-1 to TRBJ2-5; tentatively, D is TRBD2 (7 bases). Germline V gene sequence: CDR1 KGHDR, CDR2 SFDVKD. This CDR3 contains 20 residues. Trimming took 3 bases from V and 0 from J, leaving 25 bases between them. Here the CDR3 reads CATSDPTPGGQYPYQETQYF. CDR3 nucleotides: TGTGCCACCAGTGATCCTACCCCGGGGGGCCAGTATCCGTACCAAGAGACCCAGTACTTC.